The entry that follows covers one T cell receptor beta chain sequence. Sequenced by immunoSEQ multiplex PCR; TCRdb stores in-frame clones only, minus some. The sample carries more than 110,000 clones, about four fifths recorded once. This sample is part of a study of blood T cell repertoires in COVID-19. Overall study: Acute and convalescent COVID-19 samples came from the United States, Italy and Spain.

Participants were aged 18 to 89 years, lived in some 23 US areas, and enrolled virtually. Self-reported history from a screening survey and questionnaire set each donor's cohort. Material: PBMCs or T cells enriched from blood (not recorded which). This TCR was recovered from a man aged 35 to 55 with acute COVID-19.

The CDR3 loop is CAIRGQAANYGYTF. CDR3 in DNA: TGTGCCATCAGGGGACAGGCAGCTAACTATGGCTACACCTTC. This chain uses TRBV10-3 with TRBJ1-2; 8 bases map to TRBD1. The V gene end was trimmed by 6 bases and the J gene end by 0 bases; junction bases not matched to a gene: 3. The CDR3 spans 14 residues. Germline values: CDR1 ENHRY, CDR2 SYGVKD.